This TCR beta chain was found in a study of PD-L1 blockade in urothelial cancer (dated by TCRdb to between 2016 and 2019). About the investigation overall: Every patient began therapy around 2014 and was given atezolizumab 1,200 mg intravenously every 3 weeks. About 90% of the 29 patients were identified as males with urothelial cancer of bladder origin, and a prior smoking history was reported by 18 of 29 patients. An ECOG performance status of 0 or 1 was recorded for the patients, and 0 to 3 prior chemotherapy regimens had been received by the patients. Blood samples were analyzed 3 weeks after the start of treatment (second dose) and 6 weeks after the start of treatment. Blood samples yielded a median of approximately 150,000 T cells and more than 75,000 unique TCRs, with median clonality about 0.08. An exploratory multi-omic analysis was conducted of the somatic, immune and clinical correlates of response to PD-L1 blockade with atezolizumab in urothelial cancer. Pretreatment tumor samples, along with matched peripheral blood serially collected before and after atezolizumab treatment, were subjected to TCR sequencing. Durable clinical benefit was defined as progression-free survival longer than 6 months, and TCR features were also tested against progression-free and overall survival. In the same patients, pretreatment tumors underwent whole exome sequencing and RNA sequencing in addition to TCR sequencing. Durable clinical benefit was achieved by nine patients and was not achieved by 20 patients. Just over 28 patients had pretreatment blood TCR-seq, about 25 had at least one posttreatment blood collection, and about 25 had tumor TCR-seq. Overall results and qualifications from the work: Because the sample size was small (n of about 29) and many of the analyses were exploratory, the results are meant to be hypothesis-generating. Patients with durable benefit showed greater expansion of tumor-associated TCR clones in peripheral blood 3 weeks after starting treatment (n ≈ 23, p = 0.022). A pretreatment peripheral blood TCR clonality below the median was linked to improved progression-free and overall survival.

The CDR3 measures 15 amino acids from cysteine to phenylalanine. Just the 45-base CDR3 DNA is kept, in frame starting at base 1. The germline V gene provides CDR1 SGHVS and CDR2 FQNEAQ. V sheds 1 base and J sheds 8 bases, leaving 17 bases between their ends. To estimate absolute template abundance from read counts, synthetic TCR analog templates were spiked into each PCR. Using the immunoSEQ assay, TCRbeta CDR3 regions were amplified from genomic DNA with bias-controlled V and J gene primers. Sequencing of rearranged TCRbeta segments was done at approximately 20X coverage. As for how the authors treated the data: Sequencing errors were corrected by clustering and CDR3s were annotated against IMGT to assign V, D and J genes. Out-of-frame and stop-codon sequences were excluded, and only productive TCRbeta rearrangements were used in downstream analyses. Clonality was computed as one minus Shannon entropy normalized by the log of the number of unique productive sequences. Fisher's exact test with Benjamini-Hochberg correction, at a threshold of adjusted p below 0.01, was used to find clones that differed between time points or between blood and tumor. TCRdb obtained this table from immuneACCESS and retained in-frame rearrangements with V and J assigned. These tables miss some clones; where compared with another copy, unresolved V genes account for less than half of the shortfall, and the remainder is unexplained. The V and J calls and clone size come from that table; D and trimming were worked out from the DNA. This sample is represented by 100,000 to 150,000 clones; about 83% of them were singletons. In total, the top ten clones hold 2.4% of the sample.

As to this clone: This clone's antigen is unknown. Base quality data are lacking; no much larger clone is found one base away.

The label giving this sample's time point can be read as: peripheral blood 6 weeks after treatment start. The cohort included 29 patients with locally advanced or metastatic urothelial carcinoma who were treated at Memorial Sloan Kettering on a trial protocol. Peripheral blood mononuclear cells were collected pretreatment and during treatment, with between 1 and 8 total time points per patient. The Qiagen DNeasy Blood extraction kit was used to purify genomic DNA from total PBMCs and from tumor samples. PBMCs were collected pretreatment and during treatment and were isolated and stored as previously described.

The input for sequencing was PBMCs, taken around atezolizumab (anti-PD-L1) treatment. This sequence was found in a man aged 45-65 years with urothelial cancer. Rearrangement joined TRBV7-8 to TRBJ1-2; the D segment cannot be called with confidence. In nucleotides, the sequence is TGTGCCAGCAGCTTAGTATGGGTTGCGGCGCGGGGCTACACCTTC. This codes for CASSLVWVAARGYTF.